This T cell receptor beta chain derives from a study of T-cell memory formation after mild COVID-19. The sample holds a few counts of this clonotype. TCRdb ran MiXCR on the 5' RACE reads and lists one entry per CDR3 protein. Among about 140,000 distinct CDR3 sequences listed, about 6.1% were seen once. V was shortened by 4 bases and J by 6 bases, with 16 bases between the two germline ends. The CDR3 totals 14 residues. Looked up from germline, CDR1 is LGHDT and CDR2 is YNNKEL (reference sequence). The chain joins TRBV3-1 to TRBJ2-7; tentative D call: TRBD1 (6 bases). Sequences were obtained from PBMCs or a T cell subset sorted from them (not recorded which). This TCR derives from an adult woman who had mild COVID-19 (a few samples of this study predate the infection). Cell type and time point are not known. The CDR3 region is CASSPIGQTGEQYF. The CDR3 DNA follows: TGTGCCAGCAGCCCCATTGGACAGACGGGCGAGCAGTACTTC.